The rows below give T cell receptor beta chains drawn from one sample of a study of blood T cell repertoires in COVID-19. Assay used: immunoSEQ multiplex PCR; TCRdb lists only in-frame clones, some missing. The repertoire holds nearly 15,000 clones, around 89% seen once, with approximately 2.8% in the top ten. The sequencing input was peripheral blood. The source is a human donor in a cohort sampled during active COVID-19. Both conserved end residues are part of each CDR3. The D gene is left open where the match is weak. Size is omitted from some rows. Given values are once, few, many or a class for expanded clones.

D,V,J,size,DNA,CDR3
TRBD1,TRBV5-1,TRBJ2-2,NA,TGCGCCAGCAGCTCACAGGGGGCCAACACCGGGGAGCTGTTTTTT,CASSSQGANTGELFF
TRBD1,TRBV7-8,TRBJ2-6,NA,TGTGCCAGCAGCTCGCAGACAGGGGGAATCTCTGGGGCCAACGTCCTGACTTTC,CASSSQTGGISGANVLTF
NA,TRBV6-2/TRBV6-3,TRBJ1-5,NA,TGTGCCAGCAGTTACAACAGGAATAGCAATCAGCCCCAGCATTTT,CASSYNRNSNQPQHF
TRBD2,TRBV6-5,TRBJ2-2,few,TGTGCCAGCAGGGTAGCGGGGGATAACACCGGGGAGCTGTTTTTT,CASRVAGDNTGELFF
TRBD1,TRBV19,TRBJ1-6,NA,TGTGCCAGTAGGACCACGGGACAGGAGTATAATTCACCCCTCCACTTT,CASRTTGQEYNSPLHF
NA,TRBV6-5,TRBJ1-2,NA,TGTGCCAGCAGTCCCATCAGGGGTGGCTACACCTTC,CASSPIRGGYTF
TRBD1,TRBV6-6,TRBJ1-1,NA,TGTGCCAGCAGTTACGCAGGGGGCACTGAAGCTTTCTTT,CASSYAGGTEAFF
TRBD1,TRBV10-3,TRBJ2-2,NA,TGTGCCATCAGTGCGTCAGACAGGGTTGTTGGGGAGCTGTTTTTT,CAISASDRVVGELFF
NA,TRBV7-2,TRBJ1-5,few,TGTGCCAGCAGCCCCGACAGGAATCAGCCCCAGCATTTT,CASSPDRNQPQHF
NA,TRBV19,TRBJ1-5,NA,TGTGCCAGTAGTACCCAATCAGCGGCCCAGCATTTT,CASSTQSAAQHF
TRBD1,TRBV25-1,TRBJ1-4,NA,TGTGCCAGCAGTGAGGGGACAGTAATCGGGGAAAAACTGTTTTTT,CASSEGTVIGEKLFF
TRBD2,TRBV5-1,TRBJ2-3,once,TGCGCCAGCAGCTCCTTACCCGGACTAGCGGGCACAGATACGCAGTATTTT,CASSSLPGLAGTDTQYF
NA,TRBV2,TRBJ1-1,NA,TGTGCCAGCAGTGAAGCGCGGGGGGGCCGGACTGAAGCTTTCTTT,CASSEARGGRTEAFF
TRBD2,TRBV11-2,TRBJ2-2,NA,TGTGCCAGCAGCTTAATGCGGGGACTAGCGGGGACCGGGGAGCTGTTTTTT,CASSLMRGLAGTGELFF
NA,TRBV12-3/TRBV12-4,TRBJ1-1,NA,TGTGCCAGCAGTTTCGCGGAGAACACTGAAGCTTTCTTT,CASSFAENTEAFF
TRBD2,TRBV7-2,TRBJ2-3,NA,TGTGCCAGCAGCTATAGCGGGGGGATGGATACGCAGTATTTT,CASSYSGGMDTQYF
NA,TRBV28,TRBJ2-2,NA,TGTGCCAGCAGTTTAGGGGGGGGCAACGGGGAGCTGTTTTTT,CASSLGGGNGELFF
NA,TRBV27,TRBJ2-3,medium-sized,TGTGCCAGCAGTCCCGGGTGGGCGGGGGATACGCAGTATTTT,CASSPGWAGDTQYF
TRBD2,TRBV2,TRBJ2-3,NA,TGTGCCACCACGGGGGGGGCTCCGACAGATACGCAGTATTTT,CATTGGAPTDTQYF
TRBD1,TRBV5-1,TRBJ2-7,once,TGCGCCAGCGGACAGGGGGTGGACGAGCAGTACTTC,CASGQGVDEQYF
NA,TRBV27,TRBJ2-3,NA,TGTGCCACCACCCCCGGACACCCTAGCACAGATACGCAGTATTTT,CATTPGHPSTDTQYF
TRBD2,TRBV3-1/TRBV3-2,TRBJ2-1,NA,TGTGCCAGCAGCCAAGATCTACGGCTAGCGGGGCACAATGAGCAGTTCTTC,CASSQDLRLAGHNEQFF
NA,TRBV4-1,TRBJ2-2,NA,TGCGCCAGCAGCCAAGATCAGGGGCTGGTGTCCGGGGAGCTGTTTTTT,CASSQDQGLVSGELFF
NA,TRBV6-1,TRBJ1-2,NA,TGTGCCAGCAGTGAATGGTCTGACAATGGCTACACCTTC,CASSEWSDNGYTF
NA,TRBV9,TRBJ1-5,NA,TGTGCCAGCAGCCTGTCAGGGATCAATCAGCCCCAGCATTTT,CASSLSGINQPQHF
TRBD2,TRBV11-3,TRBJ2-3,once,TGTGCCAGCAGCCCTGGCGGGGGAGAGGCAGATACGCAGTATTTT,CASSPGGGEADTQYF
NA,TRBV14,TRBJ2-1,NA,TGTGCCAGCAGCCAAGGGAGACGGGGGGCTGGTGAGCAGTTCTTC,CASSQGRRGAGEQFF
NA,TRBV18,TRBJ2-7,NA,TGTGCCAGCTCACCAGTTCCGGGACATTCTGACTACGAGCAGTACTTC,CASSPVPGHSDYEQYF
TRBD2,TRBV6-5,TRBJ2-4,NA,TGTGCCAGCAGTACTAGCGGGGGGTGGCAAAACATTCAGTACTTC,CASSTSGGWQNIQYF
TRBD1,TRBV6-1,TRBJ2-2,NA,TGTGCCAGCAGTGCACTTTCGGGAACAGGGGGCCTGGCCGGGGAGCTGTTTTTT,CASSALSGTGGLAGELFF
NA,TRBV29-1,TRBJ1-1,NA,TGCAGCGTCGCCGGACAACCGAACACTGAAGCTTTCTTT,CSVAGQPNTEAFF
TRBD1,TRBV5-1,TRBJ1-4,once,TGCGCCAGCAGCTCCGACAGGGGACAAGGTGAAAAACTGTTTTTT,CASSSDRGQGEKLFF
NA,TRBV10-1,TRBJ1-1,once,TGCGCCAGCAGTACTAACAGGGCGGGCACTGAAGCTTTCTTT,CASSTNRAGTEAFF
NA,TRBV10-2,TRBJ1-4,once,TGCGCCAGCAGTGAGGAGACAGGTACTTCGGAAAAACTGTTTTTT,CASSEETGTSEKLFF
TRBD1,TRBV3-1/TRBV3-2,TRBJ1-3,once,TGTGCCAGCAGCCCACAGGGGCGCTCTGGAAACACCATATATTTT,CASSPQGRSGNTIYF
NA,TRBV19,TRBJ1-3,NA,TGTGCCAGTAGTATAACCGGGACTGCCGGAAACACCATATATTTT,CASSITGTAGNTIYF
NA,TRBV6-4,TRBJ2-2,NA,TGTGCCAGCAGACAACAGGAAATAGGCACCGGGGAGCTGTTTTTT,CASRQQEIGTGELFF
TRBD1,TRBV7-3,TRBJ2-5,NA,TGTGCCAGCAGCTCGCGAGGGACAGGGCAAGAGACCCAGTACTTC,CASSSRGTGQETQYF
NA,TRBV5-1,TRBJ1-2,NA,TGCGCCAGCAGCTTGGGGCCTCCCAGCGGCGGCTACACCTTC,CASSLGPPSGGYTF
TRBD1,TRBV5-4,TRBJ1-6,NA,TGTGCCAGCAGCCCCGGGACAGGGAGTAATTCACCCCTCCACTTT,CASSPGTGSNSPLHF
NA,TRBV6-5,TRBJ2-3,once,TGTGCCAGCAGTTACTCAAGAGCTCCAGATACGCAGTATTTT,CASSYSRAPDTQYF
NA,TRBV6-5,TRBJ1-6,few,TGTGCCAGCAGTTACTCGTCGTCACCCCTCCACTTT,CASSYSSSPLHF
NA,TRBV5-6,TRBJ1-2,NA,TGTGCCAGCAGCTTAACCGGTGTAATAGGGGGAGGCTACACCTTC,CASSLTGVIGGGYTF
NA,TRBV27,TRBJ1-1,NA,TGTGCCAGCAGCCGACCCAGGGTTATGAACACTGAAGCTTTCTTT,CASSRPRVMNTEAFF
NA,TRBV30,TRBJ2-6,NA,TGTGCCTGGAGTGTACGGAGCTCTGGGGCCAACGTCCTGACTTTC,CAWSVRSSGANVLTF
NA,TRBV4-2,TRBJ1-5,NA,TGTGCCAGCAGCCAAGAAGGCCGGAGCGGGAATCAGCCCCAGCATTTT,CASSQEGRSGNQPQHF
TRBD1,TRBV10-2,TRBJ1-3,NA,TGCGCCAGCAGTGAATACAGGACAGGGGGATTTGGAAACACCATATATTTT,CASSEYRTGGFGNTIYF
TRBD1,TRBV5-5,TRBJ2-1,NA,TGTGCCAGCAGTTCTGGGGACAGGGGGAATGAGCAGTTCTTC,CASSSGDRGNEQFF